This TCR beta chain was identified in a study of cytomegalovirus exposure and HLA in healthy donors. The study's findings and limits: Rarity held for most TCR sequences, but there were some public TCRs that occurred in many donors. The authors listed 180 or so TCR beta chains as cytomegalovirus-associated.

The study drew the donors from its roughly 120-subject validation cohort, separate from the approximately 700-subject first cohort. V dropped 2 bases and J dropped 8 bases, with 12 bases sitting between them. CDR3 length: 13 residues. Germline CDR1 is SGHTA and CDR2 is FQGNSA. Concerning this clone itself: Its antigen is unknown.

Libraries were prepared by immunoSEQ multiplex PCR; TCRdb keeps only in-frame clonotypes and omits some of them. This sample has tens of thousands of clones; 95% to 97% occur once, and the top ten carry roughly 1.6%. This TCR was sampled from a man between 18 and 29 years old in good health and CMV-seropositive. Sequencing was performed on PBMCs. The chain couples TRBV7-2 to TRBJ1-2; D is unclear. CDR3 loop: CASSLNGLRGYTF. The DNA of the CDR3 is TGTGCCAGCAGCTTAAACGGACTGCGGGGCTACACCTTC.